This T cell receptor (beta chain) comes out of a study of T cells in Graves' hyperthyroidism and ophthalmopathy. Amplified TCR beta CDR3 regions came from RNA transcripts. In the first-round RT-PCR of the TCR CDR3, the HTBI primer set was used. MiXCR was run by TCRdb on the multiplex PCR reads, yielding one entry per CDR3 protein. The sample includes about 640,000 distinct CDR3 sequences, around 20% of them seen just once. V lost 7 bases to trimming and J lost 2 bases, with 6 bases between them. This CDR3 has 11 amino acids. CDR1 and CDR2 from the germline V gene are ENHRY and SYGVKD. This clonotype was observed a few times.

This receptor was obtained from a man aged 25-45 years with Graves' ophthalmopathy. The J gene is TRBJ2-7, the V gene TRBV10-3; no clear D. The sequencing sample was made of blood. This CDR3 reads CAIMGAYEQYF. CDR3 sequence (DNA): TGTGCCATCATGGGTGCCTACGAGCAGTACTTC.